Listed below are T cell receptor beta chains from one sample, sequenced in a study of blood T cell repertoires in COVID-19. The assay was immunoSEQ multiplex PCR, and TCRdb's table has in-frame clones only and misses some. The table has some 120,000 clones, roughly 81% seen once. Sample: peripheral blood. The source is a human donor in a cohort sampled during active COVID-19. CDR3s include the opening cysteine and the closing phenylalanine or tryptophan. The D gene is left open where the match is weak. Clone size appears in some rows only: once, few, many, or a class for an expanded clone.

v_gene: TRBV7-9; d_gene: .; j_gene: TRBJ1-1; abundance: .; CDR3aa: CASSLFRAEGAFF; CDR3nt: TGTGCCAGCAGCTTATTTCGGGCGGAGGGCGCTTTCTTT
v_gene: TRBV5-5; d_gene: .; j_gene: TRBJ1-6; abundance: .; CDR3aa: CASSLEYRASGSPLHF; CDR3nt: TGTGCCAGCAGCTTGGAATACAGGGCTTCGGGTTCACCCCTCCACTTT
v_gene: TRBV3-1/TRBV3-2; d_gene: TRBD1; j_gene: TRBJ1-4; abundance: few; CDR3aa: CASSAPGQSNEKLFF; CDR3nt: TGTGCCAGCAGCGCACCGGGACAGAGTAATGAAAAACTGTTTTTT
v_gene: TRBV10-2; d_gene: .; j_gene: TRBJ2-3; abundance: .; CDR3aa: CASSESTVSTDTQYF; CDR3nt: TGCGCCAGCAGTGAGTCGACAGTCAGCACAGATACGCAGTATTTT
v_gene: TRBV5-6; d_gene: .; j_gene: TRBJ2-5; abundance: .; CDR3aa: CASSLVESMRETQYF; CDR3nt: TGTGCCAGCAGCTTGGTAGAGTCGATGAGGGAGACCCAGTACTTC
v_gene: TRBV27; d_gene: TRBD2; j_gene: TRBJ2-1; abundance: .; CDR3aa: CASSLAFLAGGRQFF; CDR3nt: TGTGCCAGCAGTTTAGCCTTCCTAGCGGGGGGTCGCCAGTTCTTC
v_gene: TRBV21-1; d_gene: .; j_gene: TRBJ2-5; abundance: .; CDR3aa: CASNPPGRDSCETQYF; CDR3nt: TGTGCCAGCAACCCCCCTGGGAGGGATTCGTGTGAGACCCAGTACTTC
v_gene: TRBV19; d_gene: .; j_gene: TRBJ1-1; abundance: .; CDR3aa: CASSITGIPTEAFF; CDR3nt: TGTGCCAGTAGTATCACAGGGATTCCCACTGAAGCTTTCTTT
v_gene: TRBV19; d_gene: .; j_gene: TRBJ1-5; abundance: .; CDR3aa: CASSKRAQYSNQPQHF; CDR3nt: TGTGCCAGTAGTAAGAGGGCACAATATAGCAATCAGCCCCAGCATTTT
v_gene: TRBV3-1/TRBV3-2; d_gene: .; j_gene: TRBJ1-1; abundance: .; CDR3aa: CASSRGQGAFF; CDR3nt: TGTGCCAGCAGCCGGGGGCAGGGGGCTTTCTTT
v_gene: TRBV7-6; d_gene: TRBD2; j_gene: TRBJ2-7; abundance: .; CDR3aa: CASSPQAGESYEQYF; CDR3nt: TGTGCCAGCAGCCCCCAAGCGGGGGAATCCTACGAGCAGTACTTC
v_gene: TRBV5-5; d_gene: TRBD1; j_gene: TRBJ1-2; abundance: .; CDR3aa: CASSLGYRGNLWVYGYTF; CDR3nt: TGTGCCAGCAGCTTGGGTTACAGGGGCAACCTGTGGGTCTATGGCTACACCTTC
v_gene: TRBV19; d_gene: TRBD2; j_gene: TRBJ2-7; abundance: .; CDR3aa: CASRLAGGTYEQYF; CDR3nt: TGTGCCAGTCGACTAGCGGGGGGGACCTACGAGCAGTACTTC
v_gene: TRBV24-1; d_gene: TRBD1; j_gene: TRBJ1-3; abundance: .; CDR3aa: CATSEPGQGASSGNTIYF; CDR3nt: TGTGCCACCAGTGAACCAGGACAGGGGGCTTCGTCTGGAAACACCATATATTTT
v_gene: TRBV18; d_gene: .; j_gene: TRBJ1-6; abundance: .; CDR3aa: CASSRGWGPGEPLHF; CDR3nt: TGTGCCAGCTCACGTGGTTGGGGCCCGGGAGAGCCCCTCCACTTT
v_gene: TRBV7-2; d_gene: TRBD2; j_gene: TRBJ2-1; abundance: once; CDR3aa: CASSPSGERYEQFF; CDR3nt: TGTGCCAGCAGCCCCAGCGGGGAAAGGTATGAGCAGTTCTTC
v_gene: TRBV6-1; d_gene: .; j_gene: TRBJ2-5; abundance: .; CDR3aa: CASSETLGTNTHQETQYF; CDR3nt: TGTGCCAGCAGTGAAACCTTGGGGACAAATACCCACCAAGAGACCCAGTACTTC
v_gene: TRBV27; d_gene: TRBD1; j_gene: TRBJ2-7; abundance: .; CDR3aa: CASSGTGGKEQYF; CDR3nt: TGTGCCAGCAGCGGGACAGGCGGAAAGGAGCAGTACTTC
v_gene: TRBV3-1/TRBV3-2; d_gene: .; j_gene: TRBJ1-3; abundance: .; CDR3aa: CASSQATQGTSGNTIYF; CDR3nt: TGTGCCAGCAGCCAGGCAACTCAGGGTACCTCTGGAAACACCATATATTTT
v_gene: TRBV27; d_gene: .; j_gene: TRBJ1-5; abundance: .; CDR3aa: CASSLLKDYQPQHF; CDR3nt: TGTGCCAGCAGTCTTTTAAAGGACTATCAGCCCCAGCATTTT
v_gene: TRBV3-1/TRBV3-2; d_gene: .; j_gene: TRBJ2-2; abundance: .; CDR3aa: CAVTSSGGGELFF; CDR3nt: TGTGCCGTCACTAGCTCAGGGGGCGGGGAGCTGTTTTTT
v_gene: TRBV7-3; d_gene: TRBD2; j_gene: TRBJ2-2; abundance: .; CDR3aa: CASSLRLAGGIPGELFF; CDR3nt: TGTGCCAGCAGCTTACGACTAGCGGGGGGTATCCCCGGGGAGCTGTTTTTT
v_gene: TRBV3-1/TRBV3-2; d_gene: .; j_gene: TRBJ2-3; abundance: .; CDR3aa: CASSRSHQGTDTQYF; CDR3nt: TGTGCCAGCAGCCGATCCCACCAGGGCACAGATACGCAGTATTTT
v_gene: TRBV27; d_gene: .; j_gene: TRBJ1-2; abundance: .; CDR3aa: CASSPVEGDYGYTF; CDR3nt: TGTGCCAGCAGTCCGGTTGAGGGGGACTATGGCTACACCTTC
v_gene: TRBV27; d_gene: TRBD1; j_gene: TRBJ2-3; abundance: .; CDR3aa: CASRRQGVSDTQYF; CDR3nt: TGTGCCAGCAGAAGACAGGGGGTATCAGATACGCAGTATTTT
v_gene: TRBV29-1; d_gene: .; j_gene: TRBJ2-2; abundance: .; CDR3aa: CSVEEPTAGGELFF; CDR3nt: TGCAGCGTTGAAGAGCCGACAGCAGGCGGGGAGCTGTTTTTT
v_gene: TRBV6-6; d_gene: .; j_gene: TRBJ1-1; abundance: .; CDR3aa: CASSPTENTEAFF; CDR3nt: TGTGCCAGCAGCCCTACTGAGAACACTGAAGCTTTCTTT
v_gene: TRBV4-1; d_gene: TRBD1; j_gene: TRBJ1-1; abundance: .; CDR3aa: CASSQTGTGGSMNTEAFF; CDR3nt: TGCGCCAGCAGCCAAACCGGGACAGGGGGCTCGATGAACACTGAAGCTTTCTTT
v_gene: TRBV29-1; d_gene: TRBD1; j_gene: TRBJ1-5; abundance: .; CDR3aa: CSVGQGAGQPQHF; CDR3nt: TGCAGCGTTGGACAGGGGGCAGGTCAGCCCCAGCATTTT